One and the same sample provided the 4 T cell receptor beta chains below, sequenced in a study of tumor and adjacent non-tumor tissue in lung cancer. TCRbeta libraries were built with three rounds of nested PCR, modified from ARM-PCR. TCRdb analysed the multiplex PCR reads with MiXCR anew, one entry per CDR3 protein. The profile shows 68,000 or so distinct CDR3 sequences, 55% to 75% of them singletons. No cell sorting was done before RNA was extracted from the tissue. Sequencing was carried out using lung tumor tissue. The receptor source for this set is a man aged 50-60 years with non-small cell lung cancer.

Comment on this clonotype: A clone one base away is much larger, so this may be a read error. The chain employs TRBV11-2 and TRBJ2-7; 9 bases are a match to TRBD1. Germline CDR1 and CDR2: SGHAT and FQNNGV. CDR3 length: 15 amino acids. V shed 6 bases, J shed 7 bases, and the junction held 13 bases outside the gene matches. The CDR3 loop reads CASRLGHRGQGEQYF. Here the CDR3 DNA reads TGTGCCAGCAGGTTGGGCCACAGGGGGCAGGGTGAGCAGTACTTC. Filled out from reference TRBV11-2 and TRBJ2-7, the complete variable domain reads EAGVAQSPRYKIIEKRQSVAFWCNPISGHATLYWYQQILGQGPKLLIQFQNNGVVDDSQLPKDRFSAERLKGVDSTLKIQPAKLEDSAVYLCASRLGHRGQGEQYFGPGTRLTVT.

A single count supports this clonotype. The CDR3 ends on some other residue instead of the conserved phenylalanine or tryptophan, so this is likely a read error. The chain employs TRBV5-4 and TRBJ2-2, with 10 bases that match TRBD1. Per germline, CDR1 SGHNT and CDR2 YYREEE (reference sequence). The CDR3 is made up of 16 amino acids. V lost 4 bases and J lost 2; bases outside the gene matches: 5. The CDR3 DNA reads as TGTGCCAGCAGCCGCGGACAGGGGGTTAACACCGGGGAGCTGTTTACT. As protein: CASSRGQGVNTGELFT.

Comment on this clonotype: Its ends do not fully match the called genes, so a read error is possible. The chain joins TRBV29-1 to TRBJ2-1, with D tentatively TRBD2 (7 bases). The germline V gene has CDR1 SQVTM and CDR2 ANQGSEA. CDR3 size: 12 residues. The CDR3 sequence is CSIRCGGNEQFF. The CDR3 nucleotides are TGCAGCATCAGGTGCGGGGGCAATGAGCAATTCTTC.

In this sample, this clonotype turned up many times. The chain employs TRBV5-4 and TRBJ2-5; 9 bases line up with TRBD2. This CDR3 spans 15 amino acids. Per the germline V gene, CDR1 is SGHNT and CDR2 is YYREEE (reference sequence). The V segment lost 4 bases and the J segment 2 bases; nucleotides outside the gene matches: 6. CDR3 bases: TGTGCCAGCAGCGCCCGACTAGCGGAGCAAGAGACCCAGTACTTC. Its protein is CASSARLAEQETQYF.